These T cell receptor beta chains were read from a single sample in a study of identical twins. TCRdb fed the 5' RACE reads into MiXCR, producing one record per CDR3 protein. The repertoire consists of around 300,000 distinct CDR3 sequences, with 6.5% to 9.5% occurring once and the leading ten covering over 2%. These data were also filed under a second study, of yellow fever vaccine responses in identical twins.

Sequenced material: memory (CD45RO+) T cells sorted from blood. These receptors all come from a woman younger than 35 in good health. Each CDR3 is given with its conserved first and last residue. A D gene is named only where the DNA matches it firmly. Rows give clone size only sometimes, using once, few, many, or a class for an expanded clone.

j_call d_call cdr3_length clone_size v_call cdr3_nt cdr3_aa
TRBJ2-2 - 18 many TRBV12-3/TRBV12-4 TGTGCCAGCAGTTTGGGAAGAACTAGCAGTCTAAACACCGGGGAGCTGTTTTTT CASSLGRTSSLNTGELFF
TRBJ2-7 - 15 many TRBV7-3 TGTGCCAGCAGCTTAGGCCCCCAGGGATTCTACGAGCAGTACTTC CASSLGPQGFYEQYF
TRBJ2-2 - 12 - TRBV24-1 TGTGCCACCAGTGTAACAGCCGGGGAGCTGTTTTTT CATSVTAGELFF
TRBJ1-4 - 13 many TRBV6-1 TGTGCCAGCAGAGGGCGACCTAATGAAAAACTGTTTTTT CASRGRPNEKLFF
TRBJ1-6 - 14 many TRBV6-2/TRBV6-3 TGTGCCAGCTCTGGGGGGACCTATAATTCACCCCTCCACTTT CASSGGTYNSPLHF
TRBJ2-2 - 13 - TRBV29-1 TGCAGCGCCAGGACGTCCGGCACCGGGGAGCTGTTTTTT CSARTSGTGELFF
TRBJ1-5 TRBD1 14 few TRBV5-5 TGTGCCAGCAGCCGGGACAGCTACAATCAGCCCCAGCATTTT CASSRDSYNQPQHF
TRBJ2-7 TRBD1 14 few TRBV27 TGTGCCAGCAGTTTATACCAGGGGGCCTACGAGCAGTACTTC CASSLYQGAYEQYF
TRBJ2-7 TRBD2 14 few TRBV20-1 TGCAGTGCTAAAACTAGCGGCCTCTCCTACGAGCAGTACTTC CSAKTSGLSYEQYF
TRBJ2-3 TRBD2 17 many TRBV12-3/TRBV12-4 TGTGCCAGCATCCCTGGTACTAGCGGGAGCGTCCCAGATACGCAGTATTTT CASIPGTSGSVPDTQYF
TRBJ2-7 TRBD1 16 few TRBV19 TGTGCCAGTAGTAGGGACTGGACAGGGGTGGCCTACGAGCAGTACTTC CASSRDWTGVAYEQYF
TRBJ2-1 - 15 few TRBV7-6 TGTGCCAGCAGCTTAGTCGTAGAGGCCGAAGGCTCGCAGTTCTTC CASSLVVEAEGSQFF
TRBJ2-1 TRBD1 14 many TRBV6-5 TGTGCCAGCAGTTTGGAGACAGGGGGCTATGAGCAGTTCTTC CASSLETGGYEQFF
TRBJ1-5 - 15 - TRBV6-1 TGTGCCAGCAGTGTACAGGGAAATAGCAATCAGCCCCAGCATTTT CASSVQGNSNQPQHF
TRBJ2-3 - 14 few TRBV5-1 TGCGCCAGCAGCCCGTTAAGGGGCACAGATACGCAGTATTTT CASSPLRGTDTQYF
TRBJ1-3 - 13 many TRBV6-1 TGTGCCAGCGCAGGCAGCTCTGGAAACACCATATATTTT CASAGSSGNTIYF
TRBJ2-2 - 15 many TRBV12-3/TRBV12-4 TGTGCCAGCAGTTTAGTGGGTCAGGGGCACGGGGAGCTGTTTTTT CASSLVGQGHGELFF
TRBJ2-7 TRBD2 16 once TRBV6-1 TGTGCCAGCAGCAGCACGACTAGCGGGAGCTCCTACGAGCAGTACTTC CASSSTTSGSSYEQYF